This TCR beta chain was captured by sequencing in a study of T cell responses to AZD1222 COVID-19 vaccine. Study-wide points: The breadth and depth of Spike-specific TCRs increased once two AZD1222 doses had been given.

The CDR3 totals 17 residues. Trimming at V came to 5 bases and at J to 4 bases, leaving 7 bases not matched to a gene. Germline values: CDR1 SNHLY, CDR2 FYNNEI. Comments on this clone: The antigen is not known.

Sequencing used immunoSEQ multiplex PCR; TCRdb keeps in-frame clones, though not all of them. The sample holds about 120,000 clones; roughly 87% are singletons and the top ten take approximately 9.3%. The sequence came from an adult in good health. The V call is TRBV2, the J call TRBJ2-2; the match to TRBD2 covers 13 bases. This specimen was peripheral blood, taken on day 0 of AZD1222 vaccination. Written as DNA, the CDR3 is TGTGCCAGCAGTTCCGGGACTAGCGGGACTTTCACCGGGGAGCTGTTTTTT. Its translation: CASSSGTSGTFTGELFF.